This T cell receptor beta chain was obtained from a study of blood T cell repertoires in COVID-19. Per germline, CDR1 MDHEN and CDR2 SYDVKM. The CDR3 sequence is 18 residues long. The V gene end was trimmed by 2 bases and the J gene end by 2 bases; junction bases not matched to a gene: 8. How the authors handled the data: Amplifying reference gene primers gave estimates of nucleated cell counts. Clones were read by immunoSEQ multiplex PCR, and TCRdb kept only the in-frame ones, dropping some. The V and J calls and clone size come from that table; D and trimming were worked out from the DNA. Among over 130,000 clones listed, approximately 85% were seen once.

The TCR comes from a man aged 50 to 60 with acute or convalescent COVID-19. Sequenced sample: peripheral blood. The chain couples TRBV28 to TRBJ2-6; 8 bases fit TRBD1. CDR3 residues: CASSLPGQGLAGANVLTF. CDR3 bases: TGTGCCAGCAGTTTACCCGGACAGGGTTTAGCTGGGGCCAACGTCCTGACTTTC.